Listed below are T cell receptor beta chains from one sample, sequenced in a study of read filtering for tumor transcriptome and immune sequencing. TCRdb redid the calling of the reads with MiXCR, one entry per CDR3 protein. The sample records tens of thousands of distinct CDR3 sequences, roughly an eighth being singletons. The specimen sequenced was a population of CD138-negative cells sorted from bone marrow. These receptors came from a donor aged 40 or over with multiple myeloma. The CDR3 runs from the conserved cysteine through the conserved F or W. A D gene is named only where the DNA matches it firmly. Part of the rows lack a size; the others show once, few, many or a class for expanded clones.

v_gene: TRBV6-2/TRBV6-3
abundance: many
j_gene: TRBJ2-2
d_gene: .
CDR3nt: TGTGCCAGCAGTTACGTGGCCGGCGGGGAGCTGTTTTTT
CDR3aa: CASSYVAGGELFF

v_gene: TRBV27
abundance: many
j_gene: TRBJ2-1
d_gene: .
CDR3nt: TGTGCCAGCAGTCCGCAAGGAGACAATGAGCAGTTCTTC
CDR3aa: CASSPQGDNEQFF

v_gene: TRBV25-1
abundance: many
j_gene: TRBJ2-7
d_gene: TRBD1
CDR3nt: TGTGCCAGCTGGGGACAGGGACTCAACGAGCAGTACTTC
CDR3aa: CASWGQGLNEQYF

v_gene: TRBV3-1
abundance: many
j_gene: TRBJ2-3
d_gene: .
CDR3nt: TGTGCCAGCAGCCAAGACGCCGGAGCAGATACGCAGTATTTT
CDR3aa: CASSQDAGADTQYF

v_gene: TRBV20-1
abundance: many
j_gene: TRBJ2-7
d_gene: .
CDR3nt: TGCAGTGCTCGCATCTCCTACGAGCAGTACTTC
CDR3aa: CSARISYEQYF

v_gene: TRBV12-3/TRBV12-4
abundance: many
j_gene: TRBJ2-4
d_gene: .
CDR3nt: TGTGCCAGCAGACCAGGACAACTTAAAAACATTCAGTACTTC
CDR3aa: CASRPGQLKNIQYF

v_gene: TRBV7-8
abundance: .
j_gene: TRBJ1-3
d_gene: .
CDR3nt: TGTGCCAGCAGCTTATCGAGAATGAGGGGCGATCGGGGAAACACCATATATTTT
CDR3aa: CASSLSRMRGDRGNTIYF

v_gene: TRBV28
abundance: many
j_gene: TRBJ1-5
d_gene: TRBD1
CDR3nt: TGTGCCAGCAGATCGACAGGGGGGAGTGCTAAGCCCCAGCATTTT
CDR3aa: CASRSTGGSAKPQHF

v_gene: TRBV6-2/TRBV6-3
abundance: many
j_gene: TRBJ2-3
d_gene: TRBD2
CDR3nt: TGTGCCAGCAGTTACCCGGCTGAGCTAGCGGGAGTTGGTACGCAGTATTTT
CDR3aa: CASSYPAELAGVGTQYF

v_gene: TRBV6-5
abundance: many
j_gene: TRBJ2-1
d_gene: TRBD1
CDR3nt: TGTGCCAGCAGTTCAACTGGACAGGTAGCCCACAATGAGCAGTTCTTC
CDR3aa: CASSSTGQVAHNEQFF

v_gene: TRBV3-1
abundance: many
j_gene: TRBJ1-4
d_gene: .
CDR3nt: TGTGCCAGCAGCCGATCAAATGAAAAACTGTTTTTT
CDR3aa: CASSRSNEKLFF

v_gene: TRBV20-1
abundance: many
j_gene: TRBJ1-1
d_gene: .
CDR3nt: TGCAGTGCTTCACAGGTCACTGAAGCTTTCTTT
CDR3aa: CSASQVTEAFF

v_gene: TRBV7-2
abundance: many
j_gene: TRBJ1-5
d_gene: .
CDR3nt: TGTGCCAGCAGCTTAGGGAGGAGCAATCAGCCCCAGCATTTT
CDR3aa: CASSLGRSNQPQHF

v_gene: TRBV20-1
abundance: many
j_gene: TRBJ2-1
d_gene: TRBD2
CDR3nt: TGCAGTGCTAGAGATTTGGGCCTCTTACTAGCGGGGGATAACAATGAGCAGTTCTTC
CDR3aa: CSARDLGLLLAGDNNEQFF

v_gene: TRBV5-1
abundance: few
j_gene: TRBJ2-7
d_gene: .
CDR3nt: TGCGCCAGCACCCTAGGGACATTGAGCTCCTACGAGCAGTACTTC
CDR3aa: CASTLGTLSSYEQYF

v_gene: TRBV5-5
abundance: many
j_gene: TRBJ2-5
d_gene: .
CDR3nt: TGTGCCAGCAGCTTATTGGATGCAGAGACCCAGTACTTC
CDR3aa: CASSLLDAETQYF

v_gene: TRBV2
abundance: many
j_gene: TRBJ2-7
d_gene: TRBD1
CDR3nt: TGTGCCAGCAGTATACAGCGACCCGGGACAGGGGGCTACGAGCAGTACTTC
CDR3aa: CASSIQRPGTGGYEQYF

v_gene: TRBV28
abundance: many
j_gene: TRBJ1-1
d_gene: .
CDR3nt: TGTGCCAGCAGTTTTGTCACTGAAGCTTTCTTT
CDR3aa: CASSFVTEAFF

v_gene: TRBV7-9
abundance: many
j_gene: TRBJ2-1
d_gene: TRBD1
CDR3nt: TGTGCCAGCAGCTCGGACAGGGGGGTTTACAATGAGCAGTTCTTC
CDR3aa: CASSSDRGVYNEQFF

v_gene: TRBV29-1
abundance: few
j_gene: TRBJ2-1
d_gene: .
CDR3nt: TGCAGGGTTGAAATATGGGGGGTGGGTGAGCAGTTCTTC
CDR3aa: CRVEIWGVGEQFF

v_gene: TRBV4-1
abundance: many
j_gene: TRBJ2-3
d_gene: TRBD1
CDR3nt: TGCGCCAGCAGCTTCAACCCCGGGACAGGTCGCACAGATACGCAGTATTTT
CDR3aa: CASSFNPGTGRTDTQYF

v_gene: TRBV4-2
abundance: many
j_gene: TRBJ2-7
d_gene: .
CDR3nt: TGCGCCAGCAGCCAGACTGCGGCAGGCCTGTCCTACGAGCAGTACTTC
CDR3aa: CASSQTAAGLSYEQYF

v_gene: TRBV5-1
abundance: few
j_gene: TRBJ2-7
d_gene: .
CDR3nt: TGCGCCAGCAGCGTAGGCAACTCCTACGAGCAGTACTTC
CDR3aa: CASSVGNSYEQYF

v_gene: TRBV29-1
abundance: many
j_gene: TRBJ2-3
d_gene: .
CDR3nt: TGCAGCGTGCAGACCGGGACACCTAGCACAGATACGCAGTATTTT
CDR3aa: CSVQTGTPSTDTQYF

v_gene: TRBV5-1
abundance: many
j_gene: TRBJ2-5
d_gene: .
CDR3nt: TGCGCCAGCAGCTTGGTGGGGCAAGAGACCCAGTACTTC
CDR3aa: CASSLVGQETQYF

v_gene: TRBV20-1
abundance: many
j_gene: TRBJ2-3
d_gene: .
CDR3nt: TGCAGTGCTATGGCCTGGAGGCCAGATACGCAGTATTTT
CDR3aa: CSAMAWRPDTQYF

v_gene: TRBV28
abundance: many
j_gene: TRBJ2-3
d_gene: TRBD2
CDR3nt: TGTGCCAGCAGTTTAACCGGGAGGTGGGCAGATACGCAGTATTTT
CDR3aa: CASSLTGRWADTQYF

v_gene: TRBV24-1
abundance: many
j_gene: TRBJ1-5
d_gene: .
CDR3nt: TGTGCCACCAGTGATCCCGGACCTCCCGGTAGCAATCAGCCCCAGCATTTT
CDR3aa: CATSDPGPPGSNQPQHF

v_gene: TRBV7-6
abundance: .
j_gene: TRBJ2-2
d_gene: TRBD1
CDR3nt: TGTGCCAGCAGACGTTCCGGGACAGGGGACACCGGGGCGCTGTTTTTT
CDR3aa: CASRRSGTGDTGALFF

v_gene: TRBV19
abundance: many
j_gene: TRBJ2-7
d_gene: TRBD1
CDR3nt: TGTGCCAGTAGTTCCCAGGGGGCATCGTTCTACGAGCAGTACTTC
CDR3aa: CASSSQGASFYEQYF

v_gene: TRBV7-9
abundance: medium-sized
j_gene: TRBJ1-1
d_gene: .
CDR3nt: TGTGCCAGCAGCTTAGCGTTCGGGGCAGGGTCCCCCACTGAAGCTTTCTTT
CDR3aa: CASSLAFGAGSPTEAFF

v_gene: TRBV6-1
abundance: .
j_gene: TRBJ2-1
d_gene: .
CDR3nt: TGTGCCAGCAGAGAAGAGAGCTCCTACAATGAGCAGTTCTTC
CDR3aa: CASREESSYNEQFF

v_gene: TRBV7-9
abundance: many
j_gene: TRBJ1-1
d_gene: .
CDR3nt: TGTGCCAGCAGCTTAGCTATGACCGGGAACACTGAAGCTTTCTTT
CDR3aa: CASSLAMTGNTEAFF

v_gene: TRBV20-1
abundance: .
j_gene: TRBJ2-3
d_gene: TRBD2
CDR3nt: TGCAGTGCGGAAGCGGGGGGGGTCCCAGATACGCAGTATTTT
CDR3aa: CSAEAGGVPDTQYF

v_gene: TRBV6-2/TRBV6-3
abundance: many
j_gene: TRBJ1-4
d_gene: .
CDR3nt: TGTGCCAGCACCACGTGGGACGGTGAAAAACTGTTTTTT
CDR3aa: CASTTWDGEKLFF

v_gene: TRBV20-1
abundance: .
j_gene: TRBJ1-1
d_gene: .
CDR3nt: TGCAGTGCTTCGAAGATATTCCTGGACACTGAAGCTTTCTTT
CDR3aa: CSASKIFLDTEAFF

v_gene: TRBV5-1
abundance: many
j_gene: TRBJ2-7
d_gene: .
CDR3nt: TGCGCTAGCAGCCCTGGACCGAGGAGCGAGCAGTACTTC
CDR3aa: CASSPGPRSEQYF

v_gene: TRBV7-2
abundance: many
j_gene: TRBJ1-4
d_gene: .
CDR3nt: TGTGCCAGCAGCTTAGACAGGGTTAGAGAAAAACTGTTTTTT
CDR3aa: CASSLDRVREKLFF

v_gene: TRBV7-9
abundance: .
j_gene: TRBJ2-2
d_gene: .
CDR3nt: TGTGCCAGCAGCTCGAAGTGTGGGTTTCCCGGGGAGCTGTTTTTT
CDR3aa: CASSSKCGFPGELFF

v_gene: TRBV6-1
abundance: many
j_gene: TRBJ1-1
d_gene: .
CDR3nt: TGTGCCAGCAGTGAAGGGTTGTCAATCAGAGCTTTCTTT
CDR3aa: CASSEGLSIRAFF

v_gene: TRBV12-3/TRBV12-4
abundance: many
j_gene: TRBJ1-6
d_gene: TRBD1
CDR3nt: TGTGCCAGCAGCCCCCGGGACAGCTATAATTCACCCCTCCACTTT
CDR3aa: CASSPRDSYNSPLHF

v_gene: TRBV29-1
abundance: many
j_gene: TRBJ2-1
d_gene: TRBD2
CDR3nt: TGCAGCGCCACCCTAGCGGGGGGAAGAAATGAGCAGTTCTTC
CDR3aa: CSATLAGGRNEQFF

v_gene: TRBV24-1
abundance: many
j_gene: TRBJ2-1
d_gene: TRBD2
CDR3nt: TGTGCCACCAGTTGGGGGGGGGCCTACAATGAGCAGTTCTTC
CDR3aa: CATSWGGAYNEQFF

v_gene: TRBV6-5
abundance: many
j_gene: TRBJ2-7
d_gene: .
CDR3nt: TGTGCCACCAAAAAAAGAACGGAGCAGTACTTC
CDR3aa: CATKKRTEQYF

v_gene: TRBV5-1
abundance: few
j_gene: TRBJ2-6
d_gene: .
CDR3nt: TGCGCCATCGACCCAGGGGCTGGGGGGGCCAACGTCCTGACTTTC
CDR3aa: CAIDPGAGGANVLTF

v_gene: TRBV10-3
abundance: many
j_gene: TRBJ2-7
d_gene: .
CDR3nt: TGTGCCATCAGTGAGTCGGAAGACTACGAGCAGTACTTC
CDR3aa: CAISESEDYEQYF

v_gene: TRBV5-6
abundance: many
j_gene: TRBJ2-5
d_gene: TRBD1
CDR3nt: TGTGCCAGCGTCAAAACAGGGGGACGTAAAGAGACCCAGTACTTC
CDR3aa: CASVKTGGRKETQYF

v_gene: TRBV3-1
abundance: medium-sized
j_gene: TRBJ2-1
d_gene: .
CDR3nt: TGTGCCAGCAGCCCCATGCAGGGCAATGAGCAGTTCTTC
CDR3aa: CASSPMQGNEQFF

v_gene: TRBV7-6
abundance: .
j_gene: TRBJ2-7
d_gene: TRBD1
CDR3nt: TGTGCCAGCAGCGCATCCGGGACAGCCTACGAGCAGTACTTC
CDR3aa: CASSASGTAYEQYF

v_gene: TRBV29-1
abundance: many
j_gene: TRBJ2-5
d_gene: .
CDR3nt: TGCAGCGTTGAAGATAGTTTCGACACGATAGGGACCCAGTACTTC
CDR3aa: CSVEDSFDTIGTQYF

v_gene: TRBV18
abundance: many
j_gene: TRBJ1-1
d_gene: .
CDR3nt: TGTGCCAGCTCACCACAGGGCACGAACACTGAAGCTTTCTTT
CDR3aa: CASSPQGTNTEAFF

v_gene: TRBV24-1
abundance: many
j_gene: TRBJ2-3
d_gene: TRBD2
CDR3nt: TGTGCCACCAGTGATTTGAGGTCTAGCGGGGGTTCCACAGATACGCAGTATTTT
CDR3aa: CATSDLRSSGGSTDTQYF